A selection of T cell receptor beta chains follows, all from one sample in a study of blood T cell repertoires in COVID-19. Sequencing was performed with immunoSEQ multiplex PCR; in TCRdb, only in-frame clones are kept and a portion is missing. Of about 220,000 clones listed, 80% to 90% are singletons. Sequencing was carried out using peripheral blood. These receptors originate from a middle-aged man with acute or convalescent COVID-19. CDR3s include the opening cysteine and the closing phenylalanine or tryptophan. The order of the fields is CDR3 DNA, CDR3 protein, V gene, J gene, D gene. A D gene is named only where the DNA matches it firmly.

TGTGCCAGCAGAAAGACTGGGGGGGGCTACACCTTC,CASRKTGGGYTF,TRBV6-5,TRBJ1-2,-
TGTGCCACCAACTTACTAGCGGGAGGGTTGAATGAGCAGTTCTTC,CATNLLAGGLNEQFF,TRBV10-3,TRBJ2-1,TRBD2
TGTGCCAGCAGCTTAGGAGGACACGCGAACACTGAAGCTTTCTTT,CASSLGGHANTEAFF,TRBV11-3,TRBJ1-1,-
TGTGCCAGCTCACCCGGGAGGACTGAAGCTTTCTTT,CASSPGRTEAFF,TRBV18,TRBJ1-1,-
TGTGCCACCGCGCTAGGGGGCTATGGCTACACCTTC,CATALGGYGYTF,TRBV28,TRBJ1-2,-
TGTGCCAGCAGCCAAGATCTGGGGCACTGCTCCTACGAGCAGTACTTC,CASSQDLGHCSYEQYF,TRBV3-1/TRBV3-2,TRBJ2-7,-
TGCGCCAGCAGCTTGAGACAGGCTCAGAAGTCGGCCAAAAACATTCAGTACTTC,CASSLRQAQKSAKNIQYF,TRBV5-1,TRBJ2-4,-
TGTGCCAGCAGTGCCCTGACTAGCGGGGATCGTTGGGGGGATACGCAGTATTTT,CASSALTSGDRWGDTQYF,TRBV6-1,TRBJ2-3,TRBD2
TGTGCCAGCAGCCCTCAGAGGCAAGTTGCAAATGATGGCTACACCTTC,CASSPQRQVANDGYTF,TRBV5-4,TRBJ1-2,-
TGTGCCAGTAGTATAGATCAGCCAGGGACATACTATGGCTACACCTTC,CASSIDQPGTYYGYTF,TRBV19,TRBJ1-2,-
TGTGCCAGCAAACTAAGGCCCTCGGGGGATCAAGAGACCCAGTACTTC,CASKLRPSGDQETQYF,TRBV27,TRBJ2-5,-
TGTGCCAGCCGGACAGGGGGCACCGGGGAGCTGTTTTTT,CASRTGGTGELFF,TRBV2,TRBJ2-2,TRBD1
TGTGCCTGGAGTGGCTGGGGGAGGGAGACCCAGTACTTC,CAWSGWGRETQYF,TRBV30,TRBJ2-5,-
TGTGCCAGTAGTCCAGGGGGTTATGGCTACACCTTC,CASSPGGYGYTF,TRBV19,TRBJ1-2,TRBD1
TGTGCCAGCCGGACTAGCGGCCAAGAGACCCAGTACTTC,CASRTSGQETQYF,TRBV28,TRBJ2-5,TRBD2